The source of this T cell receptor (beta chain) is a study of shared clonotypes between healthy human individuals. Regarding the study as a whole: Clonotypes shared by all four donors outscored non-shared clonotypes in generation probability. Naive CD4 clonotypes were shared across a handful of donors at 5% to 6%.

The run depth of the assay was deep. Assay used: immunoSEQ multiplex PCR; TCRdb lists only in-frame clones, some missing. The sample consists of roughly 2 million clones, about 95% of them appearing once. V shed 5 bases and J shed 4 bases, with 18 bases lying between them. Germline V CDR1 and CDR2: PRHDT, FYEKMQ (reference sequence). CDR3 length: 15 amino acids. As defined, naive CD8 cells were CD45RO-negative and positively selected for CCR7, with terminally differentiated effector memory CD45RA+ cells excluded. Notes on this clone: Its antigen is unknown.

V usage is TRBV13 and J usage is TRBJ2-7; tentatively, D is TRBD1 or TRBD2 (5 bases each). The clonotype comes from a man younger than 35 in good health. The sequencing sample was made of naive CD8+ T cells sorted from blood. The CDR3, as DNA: TGTGCCAGCAGCCCAACCGGGGCGCGGGCGTACGAGCAGTACTTC. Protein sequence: CASSPTGARAYEQYF. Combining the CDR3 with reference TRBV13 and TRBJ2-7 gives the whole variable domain AAGVIQSPRHLIKEKRETATLKCYPIPRHDTVYWYQQGPGQDPQFLISFYEKMQSDKGSIPDRFSAQQFSDYHSELNMSSLELGDSALYFCASSPTGARAYEQYFGPGTRLTVT.